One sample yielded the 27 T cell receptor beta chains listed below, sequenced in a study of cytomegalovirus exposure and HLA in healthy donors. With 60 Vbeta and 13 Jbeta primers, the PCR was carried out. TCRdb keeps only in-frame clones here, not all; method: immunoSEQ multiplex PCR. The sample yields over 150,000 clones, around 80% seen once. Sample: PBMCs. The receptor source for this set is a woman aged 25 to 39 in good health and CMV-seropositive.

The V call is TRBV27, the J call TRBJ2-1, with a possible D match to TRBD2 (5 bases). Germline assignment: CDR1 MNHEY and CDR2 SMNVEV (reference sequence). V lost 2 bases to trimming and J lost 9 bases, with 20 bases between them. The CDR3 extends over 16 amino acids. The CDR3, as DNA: TGTGCCAGCAGTTTAGTCGGTTTTGGAGTGGCGGGTGAGCAGTTCTTC. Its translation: CASSLVGFGVAGEQFF.

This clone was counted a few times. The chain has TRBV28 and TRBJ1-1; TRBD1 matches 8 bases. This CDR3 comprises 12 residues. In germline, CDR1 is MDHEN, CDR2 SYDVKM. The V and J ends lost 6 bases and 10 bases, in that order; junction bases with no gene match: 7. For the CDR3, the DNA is TGTGCCAGCAGCCATGTCGACAGGGGAGCTTTCTTT. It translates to CASSHVDRGAFF.

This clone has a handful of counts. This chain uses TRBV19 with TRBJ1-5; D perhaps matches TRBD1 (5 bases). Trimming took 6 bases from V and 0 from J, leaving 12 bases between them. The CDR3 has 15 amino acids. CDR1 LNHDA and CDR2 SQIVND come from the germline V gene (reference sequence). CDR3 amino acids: CASRTQGYSNQPQHF. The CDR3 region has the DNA TGTGCCAGTAGGACTCAGGGATATAGCAATCAGCCCCAGCATTTT.

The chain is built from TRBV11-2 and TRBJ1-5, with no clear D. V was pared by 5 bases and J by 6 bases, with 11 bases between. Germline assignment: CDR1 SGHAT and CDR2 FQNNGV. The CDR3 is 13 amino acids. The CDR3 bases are TGTGCCAGCAGCGAACAGTATCTTCAGCCCCAGCATTTT. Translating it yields CASSEQYLQPQHF.

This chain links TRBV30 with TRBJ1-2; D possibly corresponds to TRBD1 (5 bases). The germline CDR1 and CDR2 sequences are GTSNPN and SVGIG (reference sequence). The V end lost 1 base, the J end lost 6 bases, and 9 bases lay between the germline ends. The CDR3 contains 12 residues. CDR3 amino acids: CAWSGRADGYTF. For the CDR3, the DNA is TGTGCCTGGAGTGGCAGGGCGGATGGCTACACCTTC.

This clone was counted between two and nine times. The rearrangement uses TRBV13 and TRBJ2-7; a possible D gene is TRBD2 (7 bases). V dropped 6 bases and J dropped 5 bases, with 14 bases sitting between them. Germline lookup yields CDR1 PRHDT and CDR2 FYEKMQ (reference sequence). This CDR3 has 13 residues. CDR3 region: CASRERGGNEQYF. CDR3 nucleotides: TGTGCCAGCAGAGAGAGGGGGGGAAACGAGCAGTACTTC.

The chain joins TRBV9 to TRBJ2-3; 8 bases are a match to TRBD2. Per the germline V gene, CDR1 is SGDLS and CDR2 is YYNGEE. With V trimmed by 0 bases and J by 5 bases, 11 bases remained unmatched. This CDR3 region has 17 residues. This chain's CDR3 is CASSVGGGSGNVDTQYF. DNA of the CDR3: TGTGCCAGCAGCGTAGGGGGTGGTAGCGGGAATGTAGATACGCAGTATTTT.

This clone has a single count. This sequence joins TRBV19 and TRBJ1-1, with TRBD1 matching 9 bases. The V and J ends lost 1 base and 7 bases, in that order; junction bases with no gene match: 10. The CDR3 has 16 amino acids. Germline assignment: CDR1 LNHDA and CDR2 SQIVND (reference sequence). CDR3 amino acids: CASSIGGGQGTNEAFF. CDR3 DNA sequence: TGTGCCAGTAGTATAGGGGGCGGACAGGGGACCAATGAAGCTTTCTTT.

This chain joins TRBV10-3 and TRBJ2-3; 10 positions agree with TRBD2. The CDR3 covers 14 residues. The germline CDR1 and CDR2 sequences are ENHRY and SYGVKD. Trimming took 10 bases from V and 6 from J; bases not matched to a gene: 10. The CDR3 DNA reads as TGTGCCACCGGGGAGCGGGAGGGCCCCGATACGCAGTATTTT. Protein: CATGEREGPDTQYF.

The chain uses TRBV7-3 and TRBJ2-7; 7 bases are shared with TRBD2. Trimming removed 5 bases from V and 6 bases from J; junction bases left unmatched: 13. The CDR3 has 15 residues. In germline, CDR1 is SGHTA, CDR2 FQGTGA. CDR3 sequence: CASSITGTIVSEQYF. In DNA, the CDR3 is TGTGCCAGCAGCATTACCGGGACTATTGTGAGCGAGCAGTACTTC. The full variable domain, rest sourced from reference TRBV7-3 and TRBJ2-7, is GAGVSQTPSNKVTEKGKYVELRCDPISGHTALYWYRQSLGQGPEFLIYFQGTGAADDSGLPNDRFFAVRPEGSVSTLKIQRTERGDSAVYLCASSITGTIVSEQYFGPGTRLTVT.

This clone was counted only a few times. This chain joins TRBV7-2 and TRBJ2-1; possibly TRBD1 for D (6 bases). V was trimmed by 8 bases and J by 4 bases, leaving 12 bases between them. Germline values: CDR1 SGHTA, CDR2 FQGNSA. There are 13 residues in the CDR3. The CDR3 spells CASQQGLYNEQFF. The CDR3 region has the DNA TGTGCCAGCCAGCAGGGGTTGTACAATGAGCAGTTCTTC.

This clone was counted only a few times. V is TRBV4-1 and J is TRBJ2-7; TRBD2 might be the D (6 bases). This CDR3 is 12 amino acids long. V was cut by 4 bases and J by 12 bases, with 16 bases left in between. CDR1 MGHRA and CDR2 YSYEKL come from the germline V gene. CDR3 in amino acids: CASSPPARDLYF. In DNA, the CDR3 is TGCGCCAGCAGCCCCCCGGCGCGGGACCTGTACTTC.

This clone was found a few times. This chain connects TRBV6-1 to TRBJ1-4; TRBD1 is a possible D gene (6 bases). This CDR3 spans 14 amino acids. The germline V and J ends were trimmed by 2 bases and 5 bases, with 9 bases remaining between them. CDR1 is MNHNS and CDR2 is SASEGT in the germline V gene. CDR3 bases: TGTGCCAGCAGTGAAACAGGGAAGAATGAAAAACTGTTTTTT. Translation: CASSETGKNEKLFF.

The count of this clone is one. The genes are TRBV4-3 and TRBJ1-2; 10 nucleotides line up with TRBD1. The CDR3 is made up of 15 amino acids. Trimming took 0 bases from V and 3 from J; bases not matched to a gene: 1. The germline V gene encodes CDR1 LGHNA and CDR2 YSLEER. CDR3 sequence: CASSQDGTGDYGYTF. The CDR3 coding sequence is TGCGCCAGCAGCCAAGATGGGACAGGGGACTATGGCTACACCTTC.

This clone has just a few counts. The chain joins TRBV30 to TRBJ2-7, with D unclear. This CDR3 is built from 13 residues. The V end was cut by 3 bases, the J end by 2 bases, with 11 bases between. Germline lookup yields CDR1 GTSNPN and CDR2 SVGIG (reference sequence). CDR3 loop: CAWRRRNTYEQYF. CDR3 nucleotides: TGTGCCTGGAGGAGGCGGAACACCTACGAGCAGTACTTC.

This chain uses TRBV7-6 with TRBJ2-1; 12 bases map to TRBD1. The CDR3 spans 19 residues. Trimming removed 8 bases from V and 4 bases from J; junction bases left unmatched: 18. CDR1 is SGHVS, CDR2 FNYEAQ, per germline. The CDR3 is CASLLGTGGFSGSYNEQFF. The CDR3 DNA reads TGTGCCAGCTTATTAGGGACAGGGGGCTTTAGCGGGAGTTACAATGAGCAGTTCTTC.

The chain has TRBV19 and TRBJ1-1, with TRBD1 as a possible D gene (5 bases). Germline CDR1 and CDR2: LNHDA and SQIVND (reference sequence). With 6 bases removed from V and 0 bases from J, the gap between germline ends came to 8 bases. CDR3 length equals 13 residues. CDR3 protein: CASSRGLNTEAFF. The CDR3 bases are TGTGCCAGTAGCCGGGGGTTGAACACTGAAGCTTTCTTT.

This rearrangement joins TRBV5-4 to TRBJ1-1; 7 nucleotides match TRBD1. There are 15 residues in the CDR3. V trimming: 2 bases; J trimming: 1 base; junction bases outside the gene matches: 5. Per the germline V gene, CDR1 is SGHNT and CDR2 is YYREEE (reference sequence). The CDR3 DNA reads TGTGCCAGCAGCTTAGGGGGCCGGGAGAACACTGAAGCTTTCTTT. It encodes CASSLGGRENTEAFF.

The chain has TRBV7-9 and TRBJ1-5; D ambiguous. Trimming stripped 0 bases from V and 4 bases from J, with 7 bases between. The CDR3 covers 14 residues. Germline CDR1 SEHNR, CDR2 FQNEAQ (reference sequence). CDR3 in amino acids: CASSLAISNQPQHF. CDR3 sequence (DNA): TGTGCCAGCAGCTTAGCGATTAGTAATCAGCCCCAGCATTTT.

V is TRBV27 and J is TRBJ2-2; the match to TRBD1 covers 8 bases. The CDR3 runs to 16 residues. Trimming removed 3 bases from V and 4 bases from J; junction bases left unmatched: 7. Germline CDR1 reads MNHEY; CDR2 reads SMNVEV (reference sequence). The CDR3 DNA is TGTGCCAGCAGTTTCCCGACAGGGGAAAGCACCGGGGAGCTGTTTTTT. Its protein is CASSFPTGESTGELFF.

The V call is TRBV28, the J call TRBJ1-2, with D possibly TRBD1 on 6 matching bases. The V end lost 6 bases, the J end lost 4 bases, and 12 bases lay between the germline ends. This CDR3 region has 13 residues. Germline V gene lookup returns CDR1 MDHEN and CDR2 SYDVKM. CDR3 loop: CASSPQGSYGYTF. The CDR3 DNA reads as TGTGCCAGCAGCCCACAGGGTTCCTATGGCTACACCTTC.

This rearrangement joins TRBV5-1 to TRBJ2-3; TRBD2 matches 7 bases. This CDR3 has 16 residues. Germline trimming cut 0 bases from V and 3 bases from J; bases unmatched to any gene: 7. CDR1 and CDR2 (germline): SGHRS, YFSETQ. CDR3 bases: TGCGCCAGCAGCTTGGGCCGGGGGGAAGGGACAGATACGCAGTATTTT. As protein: CASSLGRGEGTDTQYF.

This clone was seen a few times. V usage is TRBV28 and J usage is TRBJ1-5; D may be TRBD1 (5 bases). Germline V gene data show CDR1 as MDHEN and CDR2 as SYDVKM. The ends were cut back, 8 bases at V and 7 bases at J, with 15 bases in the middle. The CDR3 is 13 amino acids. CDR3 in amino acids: CASGETATQPQHF. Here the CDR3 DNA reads TGTGCCAGCGGTGAGACAGCTACCCAGCCCCAGCATTTT.

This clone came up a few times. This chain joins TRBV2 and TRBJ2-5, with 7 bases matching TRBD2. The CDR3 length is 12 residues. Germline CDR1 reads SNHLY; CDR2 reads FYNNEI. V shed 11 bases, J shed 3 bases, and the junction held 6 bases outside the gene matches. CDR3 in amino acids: CAGGDRKETQYF. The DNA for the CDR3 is TGTGCCGGGGGGGATCGAAAAGAGACCCAGTACTTC.

The CDR3 is CASSYPQTGAGELFF. The DNA of the CDR3 is TGTGCCAGCAGTTACCCTCAGACAGGGGCCGGGGAGCTGTTTTTT. J is TRBJ2-2 and V is TRBV27, with 8 nucleotides matching TRBD1. The CDR3 is made up of 15 amino acids. Losses at the gene ends were 4 bases for V and 6 bases for J; bases not matched to a gene: 7. Germline V gene data show CDR1 as MNHEY and CDR2 as SMNVEV (reference sequence).

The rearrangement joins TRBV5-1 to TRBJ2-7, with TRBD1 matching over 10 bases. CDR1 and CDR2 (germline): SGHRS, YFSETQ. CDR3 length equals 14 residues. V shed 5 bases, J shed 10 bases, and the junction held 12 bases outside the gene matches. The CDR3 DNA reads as TGCGCCAGCAGTCCCGGGACAGGGGTGGAAGCTCAGTACTTC. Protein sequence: CASSPGTGVEAQYF.

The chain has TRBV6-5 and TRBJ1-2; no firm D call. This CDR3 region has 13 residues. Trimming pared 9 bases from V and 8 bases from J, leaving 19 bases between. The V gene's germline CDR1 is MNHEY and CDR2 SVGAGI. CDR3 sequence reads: CASFFPGYGGYTF. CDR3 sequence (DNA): TGTGCCAGTTTTTTTCCGGGTTACGGAGGCTACACCTTC.